This T cell receptor beta chain was sequenced in a study of CD8 T cells in Susac syndrome (dated by TCRdb to about 2019). Study-wide context: The study used repertoire sequencing to test whether antigen drove CD8+ T cell activation and differentiation in Susac syndrome. The clonality of the CD8+ T cell repertoire was compared across approximately 11 healthy donors, about 14 Susac syndrome patients and around 15 multiple sclerosis patients.

What the research found in general, with its limitations: The TCR sequencing and HLA analysis was acknowledged to have included a relatively small number of individuals.

Peripheral blood CD8+ and CD4+ T cells from healthy donors, Susac syndrome patients and multiple sclerosis patients were profiled using high-throughput TCR beta sequencing. Healthy donors were age- and sex-matched controls. Bulk CD8+ and CD4+ T cells were purified by magnetic negative isolation, whereas CD8+ TEMRA cells were enriched by FACS. Blood was drawn into EDTA tubes, processed within 24 hours, and PBMCs were isolated by density gradient centrifugation. PBMCs intended for TCR sequencing were cryopreserved in liquid nitrogen and thawed later in a water bath at 37 degrees C. The sorted or isolated CD4+, CD8+ and CD8+ TEMRA cells reached a purity of at least 90%. Concerning this clonotype: No cognate antigen has been identified for it. Base qualities are not provided; no much larger clone lies one nucleotide away.

RNA was extracted with the RNeasy kit and roughly 0.45 to 1 ug was reverse transcribed using random hexamers. The immunoSEQ multiplex PCR assay, which covers 54 Vbeta and 13 Jbeta segments, was used to amplify TCR beta CDR3 regions. Bias from PCR amplification was corrected by using a synthetic template baseline for primer optimization and for computational correction. The study's processing was this. Reads were annotated to V, D and J genes per IMGT and analyzed with immunoSEQ Analyzer, keeping only productive sequences. Clonality was calculated as one minus the Shannon entropy normalized by log2 of the number of productive unique sequences. Public and private clones were assessed among the 100 most prevalent clones of each patient and control. Clones were defined as Susac-specific if absent from the healthy and MS cohorts, from over a thousand published viral clones and from other ImmuneACCESS disease sequences. The public reads were quality trimmed at Q25 with fastp and then assembled into clones with MiXCR by TCRdb, keeping productive beta chains. Every distinct CDR3 protein forms one entry, paired with its most common genes and DNA. It is TCRdb's table, rather than the study itself, that gives the V and J calls and clone size. This sample gives approximately 120,000 distinct CDR3 sequences in total; approximately 90% of them show up just once. The top ten clonotypes cover approximately 0.12% of the sample.

V trim: 0 bases; J trim: 9 bases; unmatched bases: 7. Including cysteine and phenylalanine, the CDR3 has 15 amino acids. Only the CDR3 part of the read is kept: 45 bases, read in frame from the first base. As encoded in the germline V gene, CDR1 is LGHNA while CDR2 is YNFKEQ. The material sequenced was CD8+ T cells from PBMCs. This clonotype originated in a human donor in good health. Rearrangement joined TRBV4-2 to TRBJ2-1; 8 middle bases align to TRBD2. The CDR3 amino acid sequence is: CASSQDPIREGEQFF. The nucleotide sequence is TGTGCCAGCAGCCAAGATCCCATACGGGAGGGTGAGCAGTTCTTC.